One and the same sample provided the 22 T cell receptor beta chains below, sequenced in a study of OX40 agonist ivuxolimab in advanced cancers. Sequenced by immunoSEQ multiplex PCR; TCRdb stores in-frame clones only, minus some. The sample contains approximately 75,000 clones, under 95% of which appear only once. Sequenced material: CD4+ or CD8+ T cells sorted from blood, taken in a trial of the OX40 agonist ivuxolimab. The receptors shown here come from an adult with an advanced solid tumor such as melanoma, head and neck, liver or kidney cancer.

The chain couples TRBV29-1 to TRBJ1-2; D uncertain. Trimming took off 5 bases at V and 8 bases at J, with 15 bases between the two ends. Per germline, CDR1 SQVTM and CDR2 ANQGSEA. The CDR3 has 12 residues. The CDR3 spells CSVIEGIEGYTF. The DNA of the CDR3 is TGCAGCGTTATCGAGGGTATAGAGGGCTACACCTTC.

The rearrangement uses TRBV6-1 and TRBJ2-1, with TRBD2 as a possible D gene (5 bases). Trimming stripped 6 bases from V and 12 bases from J, with 15 bases between. CDR1 is MNHNS, CDR2 SASEGT, per germline. The CDR3 runs to 12 residues. The CDR3: CASRDGKAGQFF. CDR3 nucleotides: TGTGCCAGCAGGGACGGGAAAGCCGGGCAGTTCTTC.

The CDR3 reads CSVRTGTGAHNEQFF. DNA of the CDR3: TGCAGCGTGCGTACAGGGACAGGGGCCCACAATGAGCAGTTCTTC. J is TRBJ2-1 and V is TRBV29-1; 10 nucleotides align to TRBD1. The CDR3 sequence is 15 residues long. CDR1 SQVTM and CDR2 ANQGSEA come from the germline V gene. Trimming removed 6 bases from V and 5 bases from J; junction bases left unmatched: 10.

The chain has TRBV10-1 and TRBJ2-7; 7 nucleotides agree with TRBD1. V trimming: 3 bases; J trimming: 0 bases; junction bases outside the gene matches: 11. The CDR3 consists of 17 residues. Germline loops: CDR1 WNHNN, CDR2 SYGVQD (reference sequence). CDR3 nucleotide sequence: TGCGCCAGCAGTGAACACCCCGGGACAGAGAGCTCCTACGAGCAGTACTTC. This codes for CASSEHPGTESSYEQYF.

The chain is built from TRBV29-1 and TRBJ2-2, with D unclear. Between the trimmed V and J ends, which lost 4 bases and 8 bases, there was a span of 17 bases. The CDR3 loop spans 14 amino acids. From germline, CDR1 is SQVTM and CDR2 ANQGSEA. This chain's CDR3 is CSVGVSPIVGELFF. The CDR3 DNA is TGCAGCGTTGGGGTCTCTCCGATTGTGGGGGAGCTGTTTTTT.

The chain combines TRBV18 with TRBJ2-1, with 12 bases fitting TRBD2. V shed 3 bases and J 5 bases; nucleotides not matched to a gene: 8. Germline CDR1 is KGHSH and CDR2 is LQKENI. This CDR3 spans 17 amino acids. The CDR3 sequence: CASSPTILAGGHNEQFF. CDR3 DNA: TGTGCCAGCTCACCGACGATACTAGCGGGAGGCCACAATGAGCAGTTCTTC.

There are a few counts of this clone. The chain has TRBV6-1 and TRBJ1-5; 10 positions match TRBD1. Germline trimming cut 6 bases from V and 6 bases from J; bases unmatched to any gene: 5. CDR1 is MNHNS, CDR2 SASEGT, per germline. The CDR3 extends over 14 amino acids. CDR3 sequence: CASSDRGQGQPQHF. CDR3 bases: TGTGCCAGCAGCGACAGGGGGCAGGGTCAGCCCCAGCATTTT.

V and J are TRBV10-3 and TRBJ2-7; D gene unclear. The V end was cut by 2 bases, the J end by 3 bases, with 20 bases between. CDR3 length: 17 residues. In germline, CDR1 is ENHRY, CDR2 SYGVKD. The CDR3 nucleotides are TGTGCCATCAGTGAGACCCCGTTGACACAAACGCGCTACGAGCAGTACTTC. Translating it yields CAISETPLTQTRYEQYF.

The CDR3 region is CASSRDREQPQHF. DNA for the CDR3: TGTGCCAGCAGTCGGGACAGGGAACAGCCCCAGCATTTT. V gene TRBV2 combines with J gene TRBJ1-5; 9 bases line up with TRBD1. The CDR3 consists of 13 residues. The germline gives CDR1 SNHLY, CDR2 FYNNEI. The ends lost 5 bases at V and 7 bases at J; junction bases unmatched: 3.

The chain combines TRBV2 with TRBJ2-6; D unresolved. Trimming stripped 4 bases from V and 0 bases from J, with 7 bases between. The CDR3 covers 15 residues. Germline CDR1 reads SNHLY; CDR2 reads FYNNEI. CDR3 sequence reads: CASSVTYSGANVLTF. The CDR3 DNA reads TGTGCCAGCAGTGTTACGTACTCTGGGGCCAACGTCCTGACTTTC.

The rearrangement joins TRBV11-2 to TRBJ2-7, with a possible D match to TRBD1 (6 bases). Germline V gene sequence: CDR1 SGHAT, CDR2 FQNNGV. Trimming shortened V by 1 base and J by 7 bases, and 14 bases separated the two germline ends. The CDR3 length is 14 residues. CDR3 sequence: CASSLVRGRDEQYF. CDR3 nucleotide sequence: TGTGCCAGCAGCTTAGTAAGGGGGAGAGATGAGCAGTACTTC.

The chain recombines TRBV28 with TRBJ1-2; possibly TRBD1 for D (6 bases). Germline CDR1 MDHEN, CDR2 SYDVKM. V lost 2 bases to trimming and J lost 3 bases, with 10 bases between them. CDR3 length: 14 residues. DNA for the CDR3: TGTGCCAGCAGTTTACCCCAGGGGCACTATGGCTACACCTTC. Its protein is CASSLPQGHYGYTF.

The rearrangement joins TRBV28 to TRBJ2-7, with D unresolved. The germline gives CDR1 MDHEN, CDR2 SYDVKM. V lost 2 bases to trimming and J lost 2 bases, with 10 bases between them. The CDR3 is 14 residues long. DNA for the CDR3: TGTGCCAGCAGTTTACGGGCTTCCACCTACGAGCAGTACTTC. It encodes CASSLRASTYEQYF.

The chain is built from TRBV5-1 and TRBJ2-2; 13 bases are shared with TRBD2. The CDR3 has 18 amino acids. Unmatched junction bases numbered 7, after V lost 3 bases and J lost 2 bases. Germline V gene data show CDR1 as SGHRS and CDR2 as YFSETQ. The chain's CDR3 is CASSYRTSGGVNTGELFF. CDR3 DNA sequence: TGCGCCAGCAGCTACCGGACTAGCGGGGGAGTCAACACCGGGGAGCTGTTTTTT. Supplemented by reference TRBV5-1 and TRBJ2-2, the full variable domain reads KAGVTQTPRYLIKTRGQQVTLSCSPISGHRSVSWYQQTPGQGLQFLFEYFSETQRNKGNFPGRFSGRQFSNSRSEMNVSTLELGDSALYLCASSYRTSGGVNTGELFFGEGSRLTVL.

The rearrangement links TRBV7-3 to TRBJ2-1; TRBD2 aligns across 7 bases. In germline, CDR1 is SGHTA, CDR2 FQGTGA. Trimming cost V 3 bases and J 3 bases; bases outside gene matches: 2. The CDR3 totals 14 residues. In DNA form, the CDR3 reads TGTGCCAGCAGCTTTTCGGGGGGCTACAATGAGCAGTTCTTC. Its translation: CASSFSGGYNEQFF.

The genes are TRBV10-3 and TRBJ2-7, with a tentative D call TRBD1 (5 bases). CDR3 length: 14 residues. Between the trimmed V and J ends, which lost 8 bases and 6 bases, there was a span of 20 bases. Germline V gene data show CDR1 as ENHRY and CDR2 as SYGVKD. The CDR3 DNA sequence: TGTGCCATCGAAAAGGGGTCTTTATCTGGCGAGCAGTACTTC. Amino acid sequence: CAIEKGSLSGEQYF.

This chain uses TRBV6-6 with TRBJ2-7; D might be TRBD1 (5 bases). The germline V and J ends were trimmed by 6 bases and 2 bases, with 14 bases remaining between them. This CDR3 region has 14 residues. The germline V gene has CDR1 MNHNY and CDR2 SVGAGI (reference sequence). The DNA for the CDR3 is TGTGCCAGCAGGGTCGACGCAGGGCCCTACGAGCAGTACTTC. Translation gives CASRVDAGPYEQYF.

Comment on this clone: The sample has other DNA sequences that encode this CDR3 too. This sequence joins TRBV18 and TRBJ2-7; 7 bases map to TRBD2. The ends lost 6 bases at V and 2 bases at J; junction bases unmatched: 7. CDR3 length: 14 residues. Germline V gene lookup returns CDR1 KGHSH and CDR2 LQKENI. The CDR3 loop reads CASSPGLPTYEQYF. CDR3 DNA: TGTGCCAGCTCCCCGGGACTACCGACCTACGAGCAGTACTTC.

Comments on this clone: The DNA is left out, because the CDR3 cannot be placed on it with certainty; the CDR3 is given as TCRdb lists it. This chain joins TRBV21-1 and TRBJ2-5; the table gives TRBD2 as D, unverified against the DNA. TRBV21-1 is designated a pseudogene. The length of the CDR3 is 22 amino acids, counting both ends. The CDR3 protein is CASSKVHLILTVGRGNQETQYF.

The rearrangement uses TRBV5-6 and TRBJ2-5; 11 bases agree with TRBD2. Germline assignment: CDR1 SGHDT and CDR2 YYEEEE. The length of the CDR3 is 15 residues. V trimming: 0 bases; J trimming: 10 bases; junction bases outside the gene matches: 8. CDR3 sequence (DNA): TGTGCCAGCAGCTTGGTAGCGGGGGGGCCTGGGTACCAGTACTTC. It is translated as CASSLVAGGPGYQYF.

The chain recombines TRBV5-1 with TRBJ2-3; 7 bases fit TRBD1. The CDR3 is 15 amino acids. J was trimmed by 3 bases and V by 0 bases; bases with no gene match: 4. The germline CDR1 and CDR2 sequences are SGHRS and YFSETQ. The CDR3 protein is CASSLAGTVTDTQYF. The CDR3 DNA follows: TGCGCCAGCAGCTTGGCGGGGACAGTTACAGATACGCAGTATTTT.

The chain recombines TRBV7-7 with TRBJ2-2; D remains unclear. This CDR3 region has 15 residues. V lost 1 base to trimming and J lost 0 bases, with 6 bases between them. Germline lookup yields CDR1 SSHAT and CDR2 FNYEAQ (reference sequence). CDR3 amino acids: CASSLGLSNTGELFF. The DNA for the CDR3 is TGTGCCAGCAGCTTAGGGCTCTCGAACACCGGGGAGCTGTTTTTT.